These T cell receptor beta chains were read from a single sample in a study of PD-L1 blockade in urothelial cancer. Clones were read by immunoSEQ multiplex PCR, and TCRdb kept only the in-frame ones, dropping some. The table lists about 110,000 clones, 75% to 95% of them singletons, with 3% to 4% in the top ten. The sample in question was PBMCs, obtained around atezolizumab (anti-PD-L1) treatment. Receptor source: a man aged 55 to 69 with urothelial cancer. CDR3s include the opening cysteine and the closing phenylalanine or tryptophan.

len: 13
v_gene: TRBV19
j_gene: TRBJ1-4
CDR3aa: CASSRGAHEKLFF

len: 15
v_gene: TRBV9
j_gene: TRBJ1-3
CDR3aa: CASSTRTGTGNTIYF

len: 16
v_gene: TRBV4-3
j_gene: TRBJ2-5
CDR3aa: CASSQVSLARQETQYF

len: 14
v_gene: TRBV7-2
j_gene: TRBJ1-2
CDR3aa: CASSLAHRAYGYTF

len: 14
v_gene: TRBV1
j_gene: TRBJ1-5
CDR3aa: CTSSPQTGWQPQHF

len: 15
v_gene: TRBV2
j_gene: TRBJ2-3
CDR3aa: CASSEILAATDTQYF

len: 16
v_gene: TRBV10-3
j_gene: TRBJ2-1
CDR3aa: CAISERGESPSGEQFF

len: 15
v_gene: TRBV5-4
j_gene: TRBJ2-5
CDR3aa: CASSLSRRRGETQYF

len: 12
v_gene: TRBV6-5
j_gene: TRBJ2-5
CDR3aa: CASSGSARTQYF

len: 14
v_gene: TRBV18
j_gene: TRBJ2-7
CDR3aa: CASSPPGRTYEQYF

len: 14
v_gene: TRBV19
j_gene: TRBJ1-5
CDR3aa: CASTFTGPREPQHF

len: 13
v_gene: TRBV4-3
j_gene: TRBJ2-4
CDR3aa: CASSQDIRNIQYF

len: 17
v_gene: TRBV4-1
j_gene: TRBJ2-3
CDR3aa: CASSQERGTGVFDTQYF

len: 15
v_gene: TRBV5-1
j_gene: TRBJ2-1
CDR3aa: CASSLAGVSYNEQFF

len: 13
v_gene: TRBV5-1
j_gene: TRBJ2-2
CDR3aa: CASTGENTGELFF

len: 16
v_gene: TRBV28
j_gene: TRBJ1-5
CDR3aa: CASRFQDDYSNQPQHF

len: 14
v_gene: TRBV29-1
j_gene: TRBJ2-3
CDR3aa: CSAADRASTDTQYF

len: 13
v_gene: TRBV6-5
j_gene: TRBJ2-7
CDR3aa: CASRTDRTYEQYF

len: 15
v_gene: TRBV7-9
j_gene: TRBJ1-4
CDR3aa: CASSWGQGEGEKLFF